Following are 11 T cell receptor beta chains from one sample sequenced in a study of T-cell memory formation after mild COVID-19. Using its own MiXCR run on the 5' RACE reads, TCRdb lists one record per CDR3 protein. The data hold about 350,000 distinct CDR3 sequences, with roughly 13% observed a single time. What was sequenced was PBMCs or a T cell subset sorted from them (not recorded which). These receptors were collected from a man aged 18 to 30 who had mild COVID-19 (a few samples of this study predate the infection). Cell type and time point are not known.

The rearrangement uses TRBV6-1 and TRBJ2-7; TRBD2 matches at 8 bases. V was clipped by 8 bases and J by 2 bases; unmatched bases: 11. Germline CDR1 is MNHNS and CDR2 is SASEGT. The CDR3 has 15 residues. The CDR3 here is CASPPYGGETYEQYF. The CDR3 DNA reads TGTGCCAGCCCCCCATACGGGGGGGAGACCTACGAGCAGTACTTC.

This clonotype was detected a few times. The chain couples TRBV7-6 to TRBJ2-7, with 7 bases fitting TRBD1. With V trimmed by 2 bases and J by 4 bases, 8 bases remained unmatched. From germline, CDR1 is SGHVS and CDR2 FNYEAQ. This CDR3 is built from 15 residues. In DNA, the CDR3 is TGTGCCAGCAGCTTAAATGAGGGGGCCGGTTACGAGCAGTACTTC. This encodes CASSLNEGAGYEQYF.

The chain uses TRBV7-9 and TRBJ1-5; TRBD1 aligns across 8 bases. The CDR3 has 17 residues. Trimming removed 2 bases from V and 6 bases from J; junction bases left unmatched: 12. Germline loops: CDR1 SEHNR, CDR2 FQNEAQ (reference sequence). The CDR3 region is CASSLSPGRGRGQPQHF. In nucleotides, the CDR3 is TGTGCCAGCAGCTTATCCCCTGGCAGGGGGCGCGGTCAGCCCCAGCATTTT.

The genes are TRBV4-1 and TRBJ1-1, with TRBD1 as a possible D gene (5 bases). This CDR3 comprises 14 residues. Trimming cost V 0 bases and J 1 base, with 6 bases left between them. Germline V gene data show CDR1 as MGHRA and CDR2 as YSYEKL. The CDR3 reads CASSQEGRNTEAFF. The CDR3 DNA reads TGCGCCAGCAGCCAAGAGGGACGGAACACTGAAGCTTTCTTT.

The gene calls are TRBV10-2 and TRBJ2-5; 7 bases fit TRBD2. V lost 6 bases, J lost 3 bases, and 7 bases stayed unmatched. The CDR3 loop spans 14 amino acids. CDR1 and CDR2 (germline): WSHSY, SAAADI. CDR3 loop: CASSGLVEEETQYF. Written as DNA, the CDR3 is TGCGCCAGCAGCGGACTAGTGGAAGAAGAGACCCAGTACTTC.

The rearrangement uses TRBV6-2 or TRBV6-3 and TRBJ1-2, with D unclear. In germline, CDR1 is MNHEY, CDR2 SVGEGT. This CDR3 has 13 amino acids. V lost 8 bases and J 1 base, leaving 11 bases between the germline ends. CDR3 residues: CASGKYRNYGYTF. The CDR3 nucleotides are TGTGCCAGCGGGAAGTACCGTAACTATGGCTACACCTTC.

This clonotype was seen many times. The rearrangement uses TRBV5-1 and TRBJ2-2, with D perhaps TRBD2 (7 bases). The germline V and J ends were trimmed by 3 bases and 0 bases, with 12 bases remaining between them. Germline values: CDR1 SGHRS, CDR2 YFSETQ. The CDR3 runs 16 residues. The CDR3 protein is CASSSPGGANTGELFF. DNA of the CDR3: TGCGCCAGCAGCTCGCCGGGGGGCGCGAACACCGGGGAGCTGTTTTTT.

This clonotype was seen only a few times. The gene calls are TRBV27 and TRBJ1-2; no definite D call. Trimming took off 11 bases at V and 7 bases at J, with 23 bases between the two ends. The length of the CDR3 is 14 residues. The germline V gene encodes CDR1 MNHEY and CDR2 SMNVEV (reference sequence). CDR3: CAGAPVAASRGYTF. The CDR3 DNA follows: TGTGCCGGTGCGCCCGTGGCAGCCTCGCGTGGCTACACCTTC.

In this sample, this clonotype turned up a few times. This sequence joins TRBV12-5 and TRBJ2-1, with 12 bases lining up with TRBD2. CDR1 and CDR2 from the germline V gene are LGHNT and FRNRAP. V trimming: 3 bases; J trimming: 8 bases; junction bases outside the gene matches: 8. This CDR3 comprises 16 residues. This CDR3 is CASGFLLAGGPHEQFF. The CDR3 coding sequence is TGTGCTAGTGGTTTCCTGCTAGCGGGGGGGCCTCATGAGCAGTTCTTC.

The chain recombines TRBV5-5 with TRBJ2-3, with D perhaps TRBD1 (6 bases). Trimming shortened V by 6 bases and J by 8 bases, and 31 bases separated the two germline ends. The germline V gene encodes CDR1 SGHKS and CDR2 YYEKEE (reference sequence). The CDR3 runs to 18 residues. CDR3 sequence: CASNALPRDTSMAGTQYF. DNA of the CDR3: TGTGCCAGCAACGCTTTACCCCGGGACACCAGTATGGCTGGTACGCAGTATTTT.

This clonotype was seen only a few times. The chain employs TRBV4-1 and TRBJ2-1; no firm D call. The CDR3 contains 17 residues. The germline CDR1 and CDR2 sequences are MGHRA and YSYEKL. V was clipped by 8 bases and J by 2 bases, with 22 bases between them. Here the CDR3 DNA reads TGCGCCAGCGTTCGTTGGTTGTCGGAAGAACCCTACAATGAGCAGTTCTTC. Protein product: CASVRWLSEEPYNEQFF.